The 26 T cell receptor beta chains below were found in one sample sequenced in a study of T cell responses to AZD1222 COVID-19 vaccine. Libraries were prepared by immunoSEQ multiplex PCR; TCRdb keeps only in-frame clonotypes and omits some of them. Here the sample spans about 140,000 clones, approximately 93% being singletons. Sequenced material: peripheral blood, taken on day 0 of MenACWY control vaccination. The receptors derive from an adult in good health.

The J gene is TRBJ1-2, the V gene TRBV7-8, with D perhaps TRBD1 (6 bases). The CDR3 has 15 amino acids. Germline V gene data show CDR1 as SGHVS and CDR2 as FQNEAQ. Deletions cut 1 base from V and 8 bases from J, with 17 bases between. The CDR3 reads CASSLGREGGGGYTF. The CDR3 coding sequence is TGTGCCAGCAGCTTAGGCCGCGAGGGAGGGGGAGGCTACACCTTC.

The chain has TRBV28 and TRBJ1-4, with 9 bases fitting TRBD1. This CDR3 is 14 amino acids long. CDR1 is MDHEN and CDR2 is SYDVKM in the germline V gene. V gave up 7 bases and J gave up 8 bases; unmatched junction bases: 8. CDR3 sequence: CASTSGQGGEKLFF. The DNA of the CDR3 is TGTGCCAGCACCTCGGGACAGGGCGGCGAAAAACTGTTTTTT.

This clone was picked up one time. The chain employs TRBV14 and TRBJ1-1; 10 bases map to TRBD1. CDR3 length: 16 amino acids. V was pared by 4 bases and J by 3 bases, with 8 bases of the junction left unmatched. The germline CDR1 and CDR2 sequences are SGHDN and FVKESK. In DNA form, the CDR3 reads TGTGCCAGCAGCCGAGACAGGGGGCGAAAGGACACTGAAGCTTTCTTT. Its translation is CASSRDRGRKDTEAFF.

V gene TRBV23-1 combines with J gene TRBJ2-7, with D perhaps TRBD1 (5 bases). TRBV23-1 is identified as an open reading frame with a role that is uncertain. V was shortened by 6 bases and J by 9 bases, with 24 bases between the two germline ends. This CDR3 comprises 15 residues. CDR3 sequence reads: CASRGPRGYLRGQYF. The CDR3 coding sequence is TGCGCCAGCAGGGGTCCAAGGGGCTATTTACGAGGGCAGTACTTC.

This chain uses TRBV6-5 with TRBJ1-5; 7 bases line up with TRBD1. Germline loops: CDR1 MNHEY, CDR2 SVGAGI. V was clipped by 0 bases and J by 5 bases; unmatched bases: 4. The CDR3 is 15 amino acids. DNA for the CDR3: TGTGCCAGCAGTTACTCGTACAGGGGCGATCAGCCCCAGCATTTT. This sequence encodes CASSYSYRGDQPQHF.

The chain is built from TRBV2 and TRBJ1-1; the D is unclear. This CDR3 has 15 amino acids. Germline V gives CDR1 SNHLY, CDR2 FYNNEI. Between the trimmed V and J ends, which lost 3 bases and 5 bases, there was a span of 16 bases. Here the CDR3 DNA reads TGTGCCAGCAGTGACCGCGGACCCTTGTGGACTGAAGCTTTCTTT. Amino acid sequence: CASSDRGPLWTEAFF. The entire variable domain, with the rest obtained from reference TRBV2 and TRBJ1-1, is as follows: EPEVTQTPSHQVTQMGQEVILRCVPISNHLYFYWYRQILGQKVEFLVSFYNNEISEKSEIFDDQFSVERPDGSNFTLKIRSTKLEDSAMYFCASSDRGPLWTEAFFGQGTRLTVV.

The V call is TRBV19, the J call TRBJ1-6; unclear D gene. V shed 5 bases and J shed 0 bases, with 17 bases lying between them. CDR3 length: 18 amino acids. The germline CDR1 and CDR2 sequences are LNHDA and SQIVND (reference sequence). The CDR3 DNA sequence: TGTGCCAGTAGTCCCCTCCCGCCCGGGAGCTCCTATAATTCACCCCTCCACTTT. This gives the protein CASSPLPPGSSYNSPLHF.

The chain is built from TRBV21-1 and TRBJ2-5; the listed D gene, TRBD1, was not tested against the DNA. TRBV21-1 represents a pseudogene. The CDR3 has 13 residues. CDR3 residues: CASSKEGEETQYF. The CDR3 DNA sequence: TGTGCCAGCAGCAAAGAGGGGGAAGAGACCCAGTACTTC.

This chain uses TRBV10-2 with TRBJ2-5, with D possibly being TRBD2 (6 bases). The germline gives CDR1 WSHSY, CDR2 SAAADI. Trimming cost V 1 base and J 4 bases, with 13 bases left between them. The CDR3 has 15 residues. CDR3 loop: CASSEFGTPGETQYF. The CDR3 nucleotides are TGCGCCAGCAGTGAGTTCGGGACTCCGGGAGAGACCCAGTACTTC.

This clone was seen just once. The chain combines TRBV7-8 with TRBJ1-1, with 8 bases matching TRBD1. Unmatched junction bases numbered 6, after V lost 5 bases and J lost 1 base. This CDR3 is built from 15 residues. Germline V lookup: CDR1 SGHVS, CDR2 FQNEAQ. The CDR3 region has the DNA TGTGCCAGCAGCAAGACAGGGGTCGGGAACACTGAAGCTTTCTTT. This gives the protein CASSKTGVGNTEAFF.

This chain connects TRBV19 to TRBJ1-3; a possible D gene is TRBD1 (5 bases). The CDR3 is 13 residues long. The germline gives CDR1 LNHDA, CDR2 SQIVND (reference sequence). V was trimmed by 8 bases and J by 1 base, leaving 9 bases between them. CDR3 sequence (DNA): TGTGCCAGTGGATCAGGGTCTGGAAACACCATATATTTT. Translation: CASGSGSGNTIYF. Full variable domain (rest looked up from reference TRBV19 and TRBJ1-3): DGGITQSPKYLFRKEGQNVTLSCEQNLNHDAMYWYRQDPGQGLRLIYYSQIVNDFQKGDIAEGYSVSREKKESFPLTVTSAQKNPTAFYLCASGSGSGNTIYFGEGSWLTVV.

The chain is built from TRBV7-9 and TRBJ2-7; D possibly uses TRBD1 or TRBD2 (5 bases each). The V and J ends lost 5 bases and 0 bases respectively, with 11 bases between them. This CDR3 region has 14 residues. CDR1 is SEHNR and CDR2 is FQNEAQ in the germline V gene (reference sequence). This CDR3 is CASSSSGTSYEQYF. In DNA, the CDR3 is TGTGCCAGCAGCAGCTCCGGGACCTCCTACGAGCAGTACTTC.

The chain couples TRBV7-2 to TRBJ1-4; D unclear. This CDR3 contains 13 residues. Germline CDR1 is SGHTA and CDR2 is FQGNSA. V was pared by 1 base and J by 6 bases, with 6 bases between. CDR3 nucleotides: TGTGCCAGCAGCTTAGGTACCCATGAAAAACTGTTTTTT. Its translation is CASSLGTHEKLFF.

The chain recombines TRBV6-5 with TRBJ2-1, with TRBD1 identical over 9 bases. The CDR3 sequence is 14 residues long. Per germline, CDR1 MNHEY and CDR2 SVGAGI. Trimming removed 5 bases from V and 13 bases from J; junction bases left unmatched: 12. The CDR3, as DNA: TGTGCCAGCAGTCCCTTAGCACCGGGACAGGGACAGTTCTTC. The encoded protein is CASSPLAPGQGQFF.

This clone appeared once. The gene calls are TRBV7-9 and TRBJ1-2; D is possibly TRBD1 (5 bases). The CDR3 runs 19 residues. V was pared by 5 bases and J by 8 bases, with 33 bases between. Germline-derived CDR1 and CDR2 are SEHNR and FQNEAQ (reference sequence). CDR3 residues: CASSEPFRDSDASLYGYTF. The CDR3 DNA sequence: TGTGCCAGCAGCGAGCCCTTCCGGGACTCTGACGCCTCCCTATACGGCTACACCTTC.

V gene TRBV19 combines with J gene TRBJ1-1; D may be TRBD1 (5 bases). There are 14 residues in the CDR3. V was trimmed by 5 bases and J by 1 base, leaving 11 bases between them. In germline, CDR1 is LNHDA, CDR2 SQIVND (reference sequence). The CDR3 bases are TGTGCCAGTAGTTTCCGGGACGGGAACACTGAAGCTTTCTTT. Translated: CASSFRDGNTEAFF.

The chain links TRBV6-6 to TRBJ1-1; TRBD1 agrees at 8 bases. There are 12 residues in the CDR3. The junction had 4 bases not matched to a gene; V was cut back by 11 bases and J by 2 bases. Per germline, CDR1 MNHNY and CDR2 SVGAGI (reference sequence). DNA of the CDR3: TGTGCCTGCCAGGGGGCTAACACTGAAGCTTTCTTT. Its protein product is CACQGANTEAFF.

The chain is built from TRBV12-5 and TRBJ1-6; D unresolved. V was shortened by 4 bases and J by 0 bases, with 10 bases between the two germline ends. The germline V gene has CDR1 LGHNT and CDR2 FRNRAP. The CDR3 contains 16 residues. The CDR3 DNA follows: TGTGCTAGTGGTTCCCCGCAGAGCTCCTATAATTCACCCCTCCACTTT. Translation: CASGSPQSSYNSPLHF.

This chain connects TRBV5-1 to TRBJ2-3; 8 nucleotides match TRBD2. Germline assignment: CDR1 SGHRS and CDR2 YFSETQ. The V segment lost 1 base and the J segment 2 bases; nucleotides outside the gene matches: 9. CDR3 length: 17 amino acids. CDR3 in DNA: TGCGCCAGCAGCTTGTGGGTTAGCGGGGCAACCACAGATACGCAGTATTTT. It is translated as CASSLWVSGATTDTQYF.

V is TRBV5-1 and J is TRBJ1-1; D unresolved. The CDR3 consists of 15 residues. CDR1 is SGHRS, CDR2 YFSETQ, per germline. With 1 base removed from V and 1 base from J, the gap between germline ends came to 11 bases. This CDR3 is CASSLFAQTNTEAFF. In DNA, the CDR3 is TGCGCCAGCAGCTTGTTCGCACAGACGAACACTGAAGCTTTCTTT.

The chain joins TRBV4-2 to TRBJ2-1; D is undetermined. The V and J ends lost 0 bases and 0 bases respectively, with 6 bases between them. The CDR3 runs to 15 residues. The germline V gene has CDR1 LGHNA and CDR2 YNFKEQ. The CDR3 nucleotides read TGTGCCAGCAGCCAAGATCCCCGCTCCTACAATGAGCAGTTCTTC. Protein: CASSQDPRSYNEQFF.

In this sample, this clone turned up a few times. V and J are TRBV2 and TRBJ1-2; D possibly corresponds to TRBD1 (6 bases). V was clipped by 8 bases and J by 7 bases, with 17 bases between them. In germline, CDR1 is SNHLY, CDR2 FYNNEI. The CDR3 contains 13 residues. The CDR3 nucleotides read TGTGCCAGCCACGATCGGCCAGGGGTTGGCTACACCTTC. Translated: CASHDRPGVGYTF.

The rearrangement links TRBV6-5 to TRBJ1-5, with D unclear. The CDR3 is made up of 13 amino acids. Germline CDR1 MNHEY, CDR2 SVGAGI. V lost 7 bases to trimming and J lost 5 bases, with 12 bases between them. The CDR3 nucleotides read TGTGCCAGCAAACTGGTAGACCATCAGCCCCAGCATTTT. Translated, it gives CASKLVDHQPQHF.

V usage is TRBV5-1 and J usage is TRBJ1-4; maybe TRBD1 (5 bases). CDR1 is SGHRS and CDR2 is YFSETQ in the germline V gene. CDR3 length equals 16 residues. Trimming took off 1 base at V and 0 bases at J, with 10 bases between the two ends. CDR3 amino acids: CASSLPTGATNEKLFF. In DNA form, the CDR3 reads TGCGCCAGCAGCTTGCCAACAGGCGCAACTAATGAAAAACTGTTTTTT.

This chain links TRBV2 with TRBJ1-2; 9 positions match TRBD1. The CDR3 is 11 residues long. The trim removed 8 bases at V and 10 bases at J, leaving 5 bases unmatched. CDR1 and CDR2 from the germline V gene are SNHLY and FYNNEI. In nucleotides, the CDR3 is TGTGCCAGCCACGGGACAGGGACCTACACCTTC. Amino acids: CASHGTGTYTF.

This clone was seen just once. V usage is TRBV5-6 and J usage is TRBJ1-2; D remains ambiguous. The V and J ends lost 0 bases and 7 bases respectively, with 10 bases between them. This CDR3 has 13 amino acids. Germline V lookup: CDR1 SGHDT, CDR2 YYEEEE. CDR3 coding DNA: TGTGCCAGCAGCTTGGAACGCCGTACTGGCTACACCTTC. It codes for CASSLERRTGYTF.